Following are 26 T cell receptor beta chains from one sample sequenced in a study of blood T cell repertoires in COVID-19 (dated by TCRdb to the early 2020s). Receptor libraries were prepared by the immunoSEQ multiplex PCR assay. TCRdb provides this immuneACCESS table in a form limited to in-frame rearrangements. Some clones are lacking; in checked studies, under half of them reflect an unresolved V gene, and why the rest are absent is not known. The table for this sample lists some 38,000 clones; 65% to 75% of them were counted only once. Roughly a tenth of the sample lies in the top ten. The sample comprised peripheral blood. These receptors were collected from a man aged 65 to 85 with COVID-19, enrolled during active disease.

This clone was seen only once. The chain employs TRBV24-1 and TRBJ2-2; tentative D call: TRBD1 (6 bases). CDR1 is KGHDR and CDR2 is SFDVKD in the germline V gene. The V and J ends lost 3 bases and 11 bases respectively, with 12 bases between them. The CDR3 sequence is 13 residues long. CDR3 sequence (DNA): TGTGCCACCAGTGATAACCGGGACACAGAGCTGTTTTTT. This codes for CATSDNRDTELFF.

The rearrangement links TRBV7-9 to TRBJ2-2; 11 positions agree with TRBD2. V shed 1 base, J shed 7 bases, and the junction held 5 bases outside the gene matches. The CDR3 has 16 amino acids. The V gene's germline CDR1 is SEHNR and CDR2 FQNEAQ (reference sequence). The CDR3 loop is CASSLELAGVDGELFF. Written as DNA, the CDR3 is TGTGCCAGCAGCTTAGAACTAGCGGGAGTAGACGGGGAGCTGTTTTTT.

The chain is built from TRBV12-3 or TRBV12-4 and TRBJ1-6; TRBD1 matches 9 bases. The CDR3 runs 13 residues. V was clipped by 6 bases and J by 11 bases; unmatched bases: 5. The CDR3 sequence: CASRGTGSPPLHF. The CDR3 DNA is TGTGCCAGCAGGGGGACAGGGAGTCCACCCCTCCACTTT.

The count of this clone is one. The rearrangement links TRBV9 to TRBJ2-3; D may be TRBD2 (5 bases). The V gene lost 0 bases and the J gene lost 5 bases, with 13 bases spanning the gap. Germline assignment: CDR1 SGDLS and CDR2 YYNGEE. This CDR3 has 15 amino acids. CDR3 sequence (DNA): TGTGCCAGCAGCGTAGAAGGAGCCGGGAAAGATACGCAGTATTTT. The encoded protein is CASSVEGAGKDTQYF.

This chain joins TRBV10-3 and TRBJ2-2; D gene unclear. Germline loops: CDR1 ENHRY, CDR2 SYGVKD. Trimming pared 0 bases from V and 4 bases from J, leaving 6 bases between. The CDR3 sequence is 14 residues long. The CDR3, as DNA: TGTGCCATCAGTGAGTCAAGGAGCACCGGGGAGCTGTTTTTT. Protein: CAISESRSTGELFF.

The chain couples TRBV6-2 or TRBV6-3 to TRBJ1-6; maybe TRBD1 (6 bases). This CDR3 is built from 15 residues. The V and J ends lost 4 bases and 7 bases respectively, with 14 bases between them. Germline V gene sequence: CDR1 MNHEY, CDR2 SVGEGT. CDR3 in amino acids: CASSWAQGRNSPLHF. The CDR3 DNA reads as TGTGCCAGCAGTTGGGCCCAGGGGAGAAATTCACCCCTCCACTTT.

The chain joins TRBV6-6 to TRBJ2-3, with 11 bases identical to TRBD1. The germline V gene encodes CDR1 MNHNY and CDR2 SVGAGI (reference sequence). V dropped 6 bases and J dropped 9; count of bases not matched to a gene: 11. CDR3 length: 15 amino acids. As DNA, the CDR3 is TGTGCCAGCAGGCCTGGGACAGGGGGACAGGGCACGCAGTATTTT. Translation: CASRPGTGGQGTQYF.

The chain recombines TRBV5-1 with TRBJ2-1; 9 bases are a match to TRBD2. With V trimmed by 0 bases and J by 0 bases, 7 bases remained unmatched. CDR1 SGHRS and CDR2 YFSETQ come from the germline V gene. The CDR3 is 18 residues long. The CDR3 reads CASSLATSGQSSYNEQFF. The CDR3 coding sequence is TGCGCCAGCAGCTTGGCGACTAGCGGCCAGAGCTCCTACAATGAGCAGTTCTTC.

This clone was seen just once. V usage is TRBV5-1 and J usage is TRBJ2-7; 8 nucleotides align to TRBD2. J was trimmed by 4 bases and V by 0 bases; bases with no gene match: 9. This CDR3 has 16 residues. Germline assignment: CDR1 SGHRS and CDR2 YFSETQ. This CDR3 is CASSLGAAGVEYEQYF. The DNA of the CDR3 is TGCGCCAGCAGCTTGGGGGCAGCGGGAGTAGAGTACGAGCAGTACTTC.

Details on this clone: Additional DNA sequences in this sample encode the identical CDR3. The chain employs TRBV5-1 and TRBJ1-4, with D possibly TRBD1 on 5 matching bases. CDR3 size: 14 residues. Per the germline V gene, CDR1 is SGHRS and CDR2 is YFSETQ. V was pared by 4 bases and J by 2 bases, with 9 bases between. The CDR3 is CASSPDSTNEKLFF. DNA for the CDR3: TGCGCCAGCAGCCCCGACAGTACTAATGAAAAACTGTTTTTT.

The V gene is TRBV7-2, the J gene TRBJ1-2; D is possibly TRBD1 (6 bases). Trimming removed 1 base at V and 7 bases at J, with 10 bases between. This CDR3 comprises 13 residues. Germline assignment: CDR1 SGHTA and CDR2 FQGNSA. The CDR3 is CASSLGGPSGYTF. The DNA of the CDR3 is TGTGCCAGCAGCTTAGGGGGGCCTAGTGGCTACACCTTC.

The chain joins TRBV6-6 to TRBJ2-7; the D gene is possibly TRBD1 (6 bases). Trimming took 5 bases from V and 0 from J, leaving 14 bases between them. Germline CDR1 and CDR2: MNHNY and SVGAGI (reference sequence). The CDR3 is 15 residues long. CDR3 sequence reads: CASSRSTGSSYEQYF. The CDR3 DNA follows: TGTGCCAGCAGTCGATCTACAGGGAGCTCCTACGAGCAGTACTTC.

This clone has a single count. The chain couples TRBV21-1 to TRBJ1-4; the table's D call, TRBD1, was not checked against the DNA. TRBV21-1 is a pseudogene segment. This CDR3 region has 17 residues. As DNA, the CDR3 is TGTGCCAGCAGCGTTACTTTCCGACAGCCCCGGCGGCGAAAACTGTTTTTT. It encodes CASSVTFRQPRRRKLFF.

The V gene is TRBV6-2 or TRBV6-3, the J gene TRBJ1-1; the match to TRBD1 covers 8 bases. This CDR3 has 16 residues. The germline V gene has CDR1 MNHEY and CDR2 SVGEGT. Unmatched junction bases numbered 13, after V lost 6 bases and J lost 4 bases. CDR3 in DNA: TGTGCCAGCAGCTGGAGCGTAGACAGGGGCGGCACTGAAGCTTTCTTT. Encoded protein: CASSWSVDRGGTEAFF.

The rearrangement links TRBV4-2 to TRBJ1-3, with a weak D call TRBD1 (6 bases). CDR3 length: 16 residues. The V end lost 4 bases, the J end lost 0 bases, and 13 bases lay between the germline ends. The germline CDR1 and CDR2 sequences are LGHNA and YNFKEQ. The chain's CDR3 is CASSRGQKNSGNTIYF. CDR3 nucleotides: TGTGCCAGCAGCCGCGGACAGAAGAACTCTGGAAACACCATATATTTT.

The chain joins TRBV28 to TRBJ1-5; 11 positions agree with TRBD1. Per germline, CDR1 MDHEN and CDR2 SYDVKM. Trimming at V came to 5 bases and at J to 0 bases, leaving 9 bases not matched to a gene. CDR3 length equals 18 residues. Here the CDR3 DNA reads TGTGCCAGCAGTCCCACGGGACAGGGGGGGGATAGCAATCAGCCCCAGCATTTT. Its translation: CASSPTGQGGDSNQPQHF.

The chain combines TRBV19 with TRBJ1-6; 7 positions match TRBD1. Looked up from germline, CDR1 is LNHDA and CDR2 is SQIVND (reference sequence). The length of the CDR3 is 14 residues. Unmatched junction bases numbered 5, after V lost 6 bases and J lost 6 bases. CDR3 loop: CASSPDRVNSPLHF. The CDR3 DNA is TGTGCCAGTAGCCCCGACAGGGTTAATTCACCCCTCCACTTT. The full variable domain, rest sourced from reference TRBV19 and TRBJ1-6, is DGGITQSPKYLFRKEGQNVTLSCEQNLNHDAMYWYRQDPGQGLRLIYYSQIVNDFQKGDIAEGYSVSREKKESFPLTVTSAQKNPTAFYLCASSPDRVNSPLHFGNGTRLTVT.

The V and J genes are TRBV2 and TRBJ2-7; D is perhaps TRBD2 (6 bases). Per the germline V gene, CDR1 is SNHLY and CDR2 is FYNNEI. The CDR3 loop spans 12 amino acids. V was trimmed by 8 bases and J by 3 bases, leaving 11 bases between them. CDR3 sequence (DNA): TGTGCCAGCCGGGACTTCAACTACGAGCAGTACTTC. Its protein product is CASRDFNYEQYF.

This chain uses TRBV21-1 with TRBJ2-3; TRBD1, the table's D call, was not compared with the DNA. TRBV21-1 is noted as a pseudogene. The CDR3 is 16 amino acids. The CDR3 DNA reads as TGTGCCAGCAGCAAAGAGGGGACAGGAGGAGGAGATACGCAGTATTTT. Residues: CASSKEGTGGGDTQYF.

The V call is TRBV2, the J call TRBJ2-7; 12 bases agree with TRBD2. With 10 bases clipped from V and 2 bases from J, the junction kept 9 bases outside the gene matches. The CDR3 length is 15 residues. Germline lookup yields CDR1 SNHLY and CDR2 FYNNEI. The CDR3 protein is CATHPTSGSTYEQYF. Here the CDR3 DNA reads TGTGCCACCCACCCGACTAGCGGGAGTACCTACGAGCAGTACTTC.

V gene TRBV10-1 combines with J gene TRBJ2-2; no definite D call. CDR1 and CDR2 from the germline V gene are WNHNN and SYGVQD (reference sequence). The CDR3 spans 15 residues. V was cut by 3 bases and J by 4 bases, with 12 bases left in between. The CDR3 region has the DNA TGCGCCAGCAGTGATCGGTCAATCATCACCGGGGAGCTGTTTTTT. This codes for CASSDRSIITGELFF.

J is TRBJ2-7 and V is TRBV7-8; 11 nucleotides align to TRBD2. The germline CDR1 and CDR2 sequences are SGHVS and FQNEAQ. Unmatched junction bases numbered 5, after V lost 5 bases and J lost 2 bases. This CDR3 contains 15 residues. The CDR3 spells CASSVLAGGTYEQYF. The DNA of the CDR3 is TGTGCCAGCAGCGTCCTAGCGGGGGGTACCTACGAGCAGTACTTC.

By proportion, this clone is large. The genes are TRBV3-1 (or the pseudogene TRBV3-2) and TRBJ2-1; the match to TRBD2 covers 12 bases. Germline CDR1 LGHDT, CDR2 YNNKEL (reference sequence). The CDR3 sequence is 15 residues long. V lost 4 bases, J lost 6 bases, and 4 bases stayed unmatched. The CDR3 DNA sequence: TGTGCCAGCAGCCCCACTAGCGGGGGGCTCAATGAGCAGTTCTTC. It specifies CASSPTSGGLNEQFF.

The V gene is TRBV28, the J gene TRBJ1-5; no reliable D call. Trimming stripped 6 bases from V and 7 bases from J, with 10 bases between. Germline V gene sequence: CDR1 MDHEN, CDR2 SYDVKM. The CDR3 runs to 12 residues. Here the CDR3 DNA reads TGTGCCAGCAGCCAGGTCTTGCAGCCCCAGCATTTT. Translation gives CASSQVLQPQHF.

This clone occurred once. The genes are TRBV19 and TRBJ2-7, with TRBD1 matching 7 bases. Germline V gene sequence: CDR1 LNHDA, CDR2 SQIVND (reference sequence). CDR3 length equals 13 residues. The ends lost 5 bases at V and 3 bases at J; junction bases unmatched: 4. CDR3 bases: TGTGCCAGTAGTCCGGGACAGAACTACGAGCAGTACTTC. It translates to CASSPGQNYEQYF.

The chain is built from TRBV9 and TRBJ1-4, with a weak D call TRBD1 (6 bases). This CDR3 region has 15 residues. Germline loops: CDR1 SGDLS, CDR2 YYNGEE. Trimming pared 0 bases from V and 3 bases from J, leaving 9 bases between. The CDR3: CASSVGGHSNEKLFF. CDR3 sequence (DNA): TGTGCCAGCAGCGTAGGGGGGCACTCTAATGAAAAACTGTTTTTT.